Shown below are 22 T cell receptor beta chains from a single sample sequenced in a study of shared clonotypes between healthy human individuals. Profiling relied on immunoSEQ multiplex PCR, and the TCRdb table lists in-frame clones only, not all of them. The sample lists about 380,000 clones; about 96% were seen once. The sample was memory CD8+ T cells sorted from blood. As to subset: CD45RO+ cells pooled with CCR7-negative TemRA cells. Receptor source: a man under 40 in good health.

The rearrangement uses TRBV4-1 and TRBJ1-3; D call uncertain. Germline lookup yields CDR1 MGHRA and CDR2 YSYEKL. V dropped 0 bases and J dropped 0 bases, with 9 bases sitting between them. CDR3 length: 16 amino acids. The DNA for the CDR3 is TGCGCCAGCAGCCAAGAGGGGTCGAGCTCTGGAAACACCATATATTTT. Translated, it gives CASSQEGSSSGNTIYF.

This chain connects TRBV11-2 to TRBJ2-7, with TRBD1 matching 8 bases. The CDR3 spans 15 residues. Germline V gene data show CDR1 as SGHAT and CDR2 as FQNNGV. After removal of 3 bases from V and 2 bases from J, the junction contained 6 bases not matched to a gene. CDR3 residues: CASSFSGTGTYEQYF. The DNA for the CDR3 is TGTGCCAGCAGCTTTTCCGGGACAGGAACCTACGAGCAGTACTTC. Combining the CDR3 with reference TRBV11-2 and TRBJ2-7 gives the whole variable domain EAGVAQSPRYKIIEKRQSVAFWCNPISGHATLYWYQQILGQGPKLLIQFQNNGVVDDSQLPKDRFSAERLKGVDSTLKIQPAKLEDSAVYLCASSFSGTGTYEQYFGPGTRLTVT.

The chain is built from TRBV30 and TRBJ1-2; D remains unclear. Germline loops: CDR1 GTSNPN, CDR2 SVGIG (reference sequence). V shed 3 bases and J shed 6 bases, with 14 bases lying between them. The CDR3 loop spans 13 amino acids. CDR3 nucleotide sequence: TGTGCCTGGAGGGAGACACTCCCCAATGGCTACACCTTC. It translates to CAWRETLPNGYTF.

This clone was counted a single time. V is TRBV29-1 and J is TRBJ2-5; D not resolved. There are 13 residues in the CDR3. The ends were cut back, 1 base at V and 5 bases at J, with 11 bases in the middle. The germline V gene has CDR1 SQVTM and CDR2 ANQGSEA. This CDR3 is CSVEVQAWETQYF. The CDR3 nucleotides are TGCAGCGTTGAAGTGCAGGCTTGGGAGACCCAGTACTTC.

The V call is TRBV4-2, the J call TRBJ2-3; weak D call: TRBD1 (5 bases). The germline CDR1 and CDR2 sequences are LGHNA and YNFKEQ. CDR3 length: 13 amino acids. With 3 bases removed from V and 10 bases from J, the gap between germline ends came to 14 bases. In nucleotides, the CDR3 is TGTGCCAGCAGCCAGGACATTCTTAGAGCGCAGTATTTT. Amino acid sequence: CASSQDILRAQYF.

This clone was seen a single time. The chain has TRBV4-1 and TRBJ2-2; the D is unclear. The germline V gene encodes CDR1 MGHRA and CDR2 YSYEKL. This CDR3 is built from 15 residues. Trimming removed 1 base from V and 3 bases from J, with 9 bases in between. The CDR3 here is CASSQASMYTGELFF. The CDR3, as DNA: TGCGCCAGCAGCCAAGCATCGATGTACACCGGGGAGCTGTTTTTT.

V gene TRBV7-9 combines with J gene TRBJ1-1; D remains unclear. Looked up from germline, CDR1 is SEHNR and CDR2 is FQNEAQ (reference sequence). Trimming took 2 bases from V and 1 from J, leaving 8 bases between them. This CDR3 has 14 amino acids. The CDR3 spells CASSLQEPNTEAFF. Here the CDR3 DNA reads TGTGCCAGCAGCTTACAGGAACCGAACACTGAAGCTTTCTTT.

The rearrangement links TRBV27 to TRBJ2-5; D gene uncertain. The CDR3 has 11 amino acids. V was clipped by 8 bases and J by 1 base, with 5 bases between them. Per germline, CDR1 MNHEY and CDR2 SMNVEV (reference sequence). The chain's CDR3 is CASGVQETQYF. The CDR3 region has the DNA TGTGCCAGCGGGGTCCAAGAGACCCAGTACTTC.

The chain joins TRBV5-4 to TRBJ2-2; 9 bases are shared with TRBD2. Unmatched junction bases numbered 5, after V lost 4 bases and J lost 1 base. The V gene's germline CDR1 is SGHNT and CDR2 YYREEE (reference sequence). There are 16 residues in the CDR3. The CDR3 is CASSPRTSENTGELFF. In DNA form, the CDR3 reads TGTGCCAGCAGCCCCCGGACTAGCGAGAACACCGGGGAGCTGTTTTTT.

The chain uses TRBV5-4 and TRBJ2-3; tentatively, D is TRBD1 (6 bases). The germline V gene encodes CDR1 SGHNT and CDR2 YYREEE (reference sequence). The ends were cut back, 6 bases at V and 2 bases at J, with 16 bases in the middle. The CDR3 is made up of 15 amino acids. For the CDR3, the DNA is TGTGCCAGCAAACCCGGGACAAGCTCCACAGATACGCAGTATTTT. It specifies CASKPGTSSTDTQYF.

The chain employs TRBV6-1 and TRBJ1-1, with 11 nucleotides matching TRBD1. The CDR3 is made up of 14 amino acids. The V and J ends lost 4 bases and 4 bases, in that order; junction bases with no gene match: 2. CDR1 is MNHNS and CDR2 is SASEGT in the germline V gene. Here the CDR3 reads CASSAGTGGTEAFF. The CDR3 DNA sequence: TGTGCCAGCAGTGCCGGGACAGGGGGCACTGAAGCTTTCTTT.

This rearrangement joins TRBV5-1 to TRBJ2-2; 9 positions agree with TRBD2. V shed 3 bases, J shed 7 bases, and the junction held 10 bases outside the gene matches. Germline values: CDR1 SGHRS, CDR2 YFSETQ. This CDR3 is built from 16 residues. The CDR3 region is CASSSFPSGAVGELFF. The DNA of the CDR3 is TGCGCCAGCAGCTCCTTCCCTAGCGGGGCGGTCGGGGAGCTGTTTTTT.

V is TRBV27 and J is TRBJ2-1; TRBD2 aligns across 8 bases. CDR3 length: 17 residues. Trimming cost V 5 bases and J 3 bases; bases outside gene matches: 12. Germline CDR1 is MNHEY and CDR2 is SMNVEV (reference sequence). CDR3 sequence reads: CASSPGSAGLGYNEQFF. As DNA, the CDR3 is TGTGCCAGCAGTCCCGGATCGGCGGGACTAGGCTACAATGAGCAGTTCTTC.

This chain connects TRBV30 to TRBJ2-1, with TRBD2 matching 7 bases. V lost 3 bases and J lost 8; bases outside the gene matches: 4. The CDR3 contains 12 residues. Germline CDR1 and CDR2: GTSNPN and SVGIG (reference sequence). DNA for the CDR3: TGTGCCTGGAGGGGGGGGTTCCATGAGCAGTTCTTC. Protein sequence: CAWRGGFHEQFF.

The count of this clone is one. V usage is TRBV7-8 and J usage is TRBJ2-1; D not resolved. This CDR3 has 19 residues. Germline V gives CDR1 SGHVS, CDR2 FQNEAQ. The V gene lost 3 bases and the J gene lost 7 bases, with 28 bases spanning the gap. The CDR3 sequence: CASSFEAAVRSQVANEQFF. CDR3 DNA sequence: TGTGCCAGCAGCTTCGAGGCAGCAGTCAGGAGCCAGGTGGCAAATGAGCAGTTCTTC.

The rearrangement uses TRBV28 and TRBJ2-7, with 8 nucleotides matching TRBD2. Germline lookup yields CDR1 MDHEN and CDR2 SYDVKM. V lost 4 bases and J lost 5; bases outside the gene matches: 13. The CDR3 runs to 16 residues. The CDR3 nucleotides are TGTGCCAGCAGTTCCCCCGCACTAGCGGCGAAGAACGAGCAGTACTTC. It specifies CASSSPALAAKNEQYF.

V gene TRBV18 combines with J gene TRBJ2-5; 12 bases fit TRBD2. The CDR3 loop spans 14 amino acids. Looked up from germline, CDR1 is KGHSH and CDR2 is LQKENI. Germline trimming cut 3 bases from V and 5 bases from J; bases unmatched to any gene: 1. The CDR3 DNA sequence: TGTGCCAGCTCACCCACTAGCGGGAGGGAGACCCAGTACTTC. The encoded protein is CASSPTSGRETQYF.

This clone was found once. This CDR3 is CASTGRSSYEQYF. CDR3 in DNA: TGTGCCAGCACTGGCAGGAGCTCCTACGAGCAGTACTTC. The gene calls are TRBV6-1 and TRBJ2-7; no definite D call. Germline V gene sequence: CDR1 MNHNS, CDR2 SASEGT. Trimming pared 7 bases from V and 0 bases from J, leaving 10 bases between. The CDR3 runs 13 residues.

The chain links TRBV18 to TRBJ2-7; 9 bases are shared with TRBD1. The CDR3 is 14 residues long. Germline trimming cut 8 bases from V and 5 bases from J; bases unmatched to any gene: 10. Germline assignment: CDR1 KGHSH and CDR2 LQKENI. This chain's CDR3 is CASRTDRGAHEQYF. In DNA form, the CDR3 reads TGTGCCAGCAGGACGGACAGGGGAGCCCACGAGCAGTACTTC.

The chain uses TRBV28 and TRBJ1-2, with unresolved D. The CDR3 is made up of 14 amino acids. The V and J ends lost 7 bases and 5 bases respectively, with 17 bases between them. Germline CDR1 MDHEN, CDR2 SYDVKM. CDR3 sequence (DNA): TGTGCCAGCACCCAATCACAGTGGTTTTATGGCTACACCTTC. Residues: CASTQSQWFYGYTF.

The chain links TRBV2 to TRBJ2-1, with 7 bases aligning to TRBD1. The length of the CDR3 is 15 residues. V lost 5 bases to trimming and J lost 4 bases; unmatched junction nucleotides: 8. The germline gives CDR1 SNHLY, CDR2 FYNNEI. This CDR3 reads CASSYRQGKYNEQFF. CDR3 nucleotide sequence: TGTGCCAGCAGTTACCGACAGGGAAAGTACAATGAGCAGTTCTTC.

Concerning this clone itself: The same CDR3 can be traced to other DNA sequences in this sample. The rearrangement links TRBV28 to TRBJ2-7, with 13 nucleotides matching TRBD2. The CDR3 is made up of 14 amino acids. Trimming cost V 6 bases and J 4 bases; bases outside gene matches: 3. Germline values: CDR1 MDHEN, CDR2 SYDVKM. CDR3 amino acids: CASRRTSGSYEQYF. For the CDR3, the DNA is TGTGCCAGCAGGAGGACTAGCGGGAGTTACGAGCAGTACTTC.